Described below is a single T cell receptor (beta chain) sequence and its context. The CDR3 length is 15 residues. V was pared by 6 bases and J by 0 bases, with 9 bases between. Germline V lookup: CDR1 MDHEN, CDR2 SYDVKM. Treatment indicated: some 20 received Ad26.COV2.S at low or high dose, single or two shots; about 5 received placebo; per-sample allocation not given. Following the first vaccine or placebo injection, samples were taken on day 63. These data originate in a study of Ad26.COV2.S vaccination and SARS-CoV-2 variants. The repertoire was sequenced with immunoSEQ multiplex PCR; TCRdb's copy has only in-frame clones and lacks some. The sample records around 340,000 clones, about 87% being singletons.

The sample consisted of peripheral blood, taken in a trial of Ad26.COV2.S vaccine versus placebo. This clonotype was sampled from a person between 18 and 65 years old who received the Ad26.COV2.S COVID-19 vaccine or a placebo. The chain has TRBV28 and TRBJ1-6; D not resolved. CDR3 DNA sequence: TGTGCCAGCAGACCAGATGGCTCCTATAATTCACCCCTCCACTTT. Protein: CASRPDGSYNSPLHF.